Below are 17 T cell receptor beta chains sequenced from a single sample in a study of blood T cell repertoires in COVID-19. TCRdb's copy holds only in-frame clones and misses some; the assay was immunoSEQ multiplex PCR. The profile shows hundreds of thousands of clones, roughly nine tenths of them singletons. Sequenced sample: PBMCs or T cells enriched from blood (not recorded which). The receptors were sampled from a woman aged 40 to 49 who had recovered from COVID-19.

CDR3 sequence (DNA): TGTGCCAGCAGCGGAGGGAGGGAGTTCAGCACTGAAGCTTTCTTT. This sequence encodes CASSGGREFSTEAFF. The chain carries TRBV9 and TRBJ1-1; D gene unclear. V gave up 3 bases and J gave up 4 bases, with 16 bases separating them. This CDR3 is built from 15 residues. Germline assignment: CDR1 SGDLS and CDR2 YYNGEE.

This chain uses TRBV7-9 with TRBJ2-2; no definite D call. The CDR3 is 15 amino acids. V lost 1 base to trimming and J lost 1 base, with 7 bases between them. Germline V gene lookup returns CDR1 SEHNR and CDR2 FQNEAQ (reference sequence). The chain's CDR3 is CASSLVRQNTGELFF. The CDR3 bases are TGTGCCAGCAGCTTAGTTAGACAGAACACCGGGGAGCTGTTTTTT.

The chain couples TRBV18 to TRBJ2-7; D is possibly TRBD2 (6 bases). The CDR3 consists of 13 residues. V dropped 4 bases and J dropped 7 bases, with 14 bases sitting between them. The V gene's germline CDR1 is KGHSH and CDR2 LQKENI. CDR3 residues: CASSLGTPIEQYF. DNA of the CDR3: TGTGCCAGCTCACTCGGGACTCCGATTGAGCAGTACTTC.

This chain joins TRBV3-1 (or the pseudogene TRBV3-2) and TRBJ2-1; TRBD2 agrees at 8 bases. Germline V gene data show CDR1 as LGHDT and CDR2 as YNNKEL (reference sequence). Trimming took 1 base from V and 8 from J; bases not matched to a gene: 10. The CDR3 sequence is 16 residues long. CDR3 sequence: CASSQAGASGLDEQFF. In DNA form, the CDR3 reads TGTGCCAGCAGCCAAGCTGGGGCTAGCGGGCTCGATGAGCAGTTCTTC.

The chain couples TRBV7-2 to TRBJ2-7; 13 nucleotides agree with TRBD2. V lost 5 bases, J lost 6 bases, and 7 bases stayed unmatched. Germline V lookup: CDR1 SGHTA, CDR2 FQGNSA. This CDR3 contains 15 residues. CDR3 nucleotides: TGTGCCAGCAGCGCCACGGGACTAGCGGGAAGCGAGCAGTACTTC. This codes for CASSATGLAGSEQYF. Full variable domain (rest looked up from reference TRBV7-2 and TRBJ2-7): GAGVSQSPSNKVTEKGKDVELRCDPISGHTALYWYRQSLGQGLEFLIYFQGNSAPDKSGLPSDRFSAERTGGSVSTLTIQRTQQEDSAVYLCASSATGLAGSEQYFGPGTRLTVT.

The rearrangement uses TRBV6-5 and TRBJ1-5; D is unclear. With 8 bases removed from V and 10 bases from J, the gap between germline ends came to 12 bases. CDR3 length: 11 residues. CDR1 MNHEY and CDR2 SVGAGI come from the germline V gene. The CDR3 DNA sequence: TGTGCCAGCGGCTATGGAGGACCCCAGCATTTT. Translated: CASGYGGPQHF.

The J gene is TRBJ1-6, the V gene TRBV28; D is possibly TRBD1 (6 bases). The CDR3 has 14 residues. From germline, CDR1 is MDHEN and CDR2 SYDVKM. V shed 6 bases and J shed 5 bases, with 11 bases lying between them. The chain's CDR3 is CASREGGHNSPLHF. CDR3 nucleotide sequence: TGTGCCAGCAGAGAGGGGGGGCATAATTCACCCCTCCACTTT.

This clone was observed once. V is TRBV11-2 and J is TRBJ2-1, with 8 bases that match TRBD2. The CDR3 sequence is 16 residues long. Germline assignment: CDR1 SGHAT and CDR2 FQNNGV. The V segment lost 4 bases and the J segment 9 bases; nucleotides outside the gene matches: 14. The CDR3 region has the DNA TGTGCCAGCAGCTGGGGCCCAACTGGACTAGCTCCTGAGCAGTTCTTC. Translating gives CASSWGPTGLAPEQFF.

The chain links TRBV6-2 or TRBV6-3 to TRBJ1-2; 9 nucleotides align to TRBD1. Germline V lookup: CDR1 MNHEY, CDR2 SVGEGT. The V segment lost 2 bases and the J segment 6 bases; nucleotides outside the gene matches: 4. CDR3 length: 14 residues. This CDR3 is CASSYAQGAHGYTF. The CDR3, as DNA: TGTGCCAGCAGTTACGCACAGGGGGCGCATGGCTACACCTTC.

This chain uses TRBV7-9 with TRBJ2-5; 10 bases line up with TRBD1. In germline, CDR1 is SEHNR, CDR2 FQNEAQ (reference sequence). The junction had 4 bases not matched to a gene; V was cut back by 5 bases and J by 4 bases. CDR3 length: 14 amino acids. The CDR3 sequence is CASSQGQGRETQYF. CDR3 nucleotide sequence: TGTGCCAGCAGCCAGGGACAGGGGAGAGAGACCCAGTACTTC.

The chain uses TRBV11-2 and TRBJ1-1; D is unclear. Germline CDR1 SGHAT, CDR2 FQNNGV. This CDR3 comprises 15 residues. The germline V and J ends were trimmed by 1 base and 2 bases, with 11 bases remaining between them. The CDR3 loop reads CASSLGLRLNTEAFF. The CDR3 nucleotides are TGTGCCAGCAGCTTAGGTCTCAGACTAAACACTGAAGCTTTCTTT.

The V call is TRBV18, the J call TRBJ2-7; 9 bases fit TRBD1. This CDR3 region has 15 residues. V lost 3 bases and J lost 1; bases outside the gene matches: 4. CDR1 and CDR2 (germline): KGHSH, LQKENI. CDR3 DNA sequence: TGTGCCAGCTCACCGAGACAGGGGGGATCCTACGAGCAGTACTTC. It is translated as CASSPRQGGSYEQYF.

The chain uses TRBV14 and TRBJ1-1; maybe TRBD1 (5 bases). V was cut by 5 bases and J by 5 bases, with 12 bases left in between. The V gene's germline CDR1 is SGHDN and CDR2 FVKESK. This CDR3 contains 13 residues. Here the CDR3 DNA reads TGTGCCAGCAGCGCGGATAGGGGAACTGAAGCTTTCTTT. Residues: CASSADRGTEAFF.

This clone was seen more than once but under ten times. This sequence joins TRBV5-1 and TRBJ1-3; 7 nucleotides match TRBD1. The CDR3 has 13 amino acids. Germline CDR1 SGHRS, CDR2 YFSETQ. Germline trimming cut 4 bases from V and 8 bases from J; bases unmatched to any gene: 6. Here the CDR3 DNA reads TGCGCCAGCAGCCCCGACAGGGTTGACACCATATATTTT. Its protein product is CASSPDRVDTIYF.

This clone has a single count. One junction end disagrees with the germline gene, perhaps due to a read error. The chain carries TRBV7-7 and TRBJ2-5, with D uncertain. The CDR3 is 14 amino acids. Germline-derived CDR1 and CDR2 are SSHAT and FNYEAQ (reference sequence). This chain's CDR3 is CASSSGGTQETQYF. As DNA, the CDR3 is TGTGCTAGCAGCTCCGGCGGCACCCAAGAGACCCAGTACTTC.

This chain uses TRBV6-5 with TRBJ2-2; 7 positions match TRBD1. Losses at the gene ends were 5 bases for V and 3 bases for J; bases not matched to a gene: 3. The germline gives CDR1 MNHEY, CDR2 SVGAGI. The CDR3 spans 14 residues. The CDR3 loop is CASSNGQDTGELFF. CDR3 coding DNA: TGTGCCAGCAGTAACGGACAGGACACCGGGGAGCTGTTTTTT.

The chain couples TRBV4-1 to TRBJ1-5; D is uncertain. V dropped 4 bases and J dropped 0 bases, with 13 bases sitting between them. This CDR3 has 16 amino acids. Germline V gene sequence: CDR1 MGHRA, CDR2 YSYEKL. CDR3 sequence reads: CASSPRGDNSNQPQHF. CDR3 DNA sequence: TGCGCCAGCAGCCCCCGGGGTGACAATAGCAATCAGCCCCAGCATTTT.